This T cell receptor (beta chain) was captured by sequencing in a study of T cell repertoires in cytomegalovirus infection. Background on the study: Indications of both CMV infection and matching HLA type were provided by public TCR beta signatures. Study-level findings and limits: Accumulated public TCR beta family frequency recognized individuals carrying CMV together with the relevant HLA.

The table lists this clonotype with a few counts. Its antigen is unidentified. MiXCR, applied by TCRdb to the reads, yields one record per CDR3 protein. Of approximately 250,000 distinct CDR3 sequences in the sample, less than 9.5% were seen once. The TCR originated in a human donor in good health (CMV status not recorded). Some clones in this sample may be carry-over from other donors' samples. Sequenced: PBMCs.

Here the CDR3 DNA reads TGTGCCAGCAGCAACCAAAAAGGGAGTGAAAAACTGTTTTTT. Translated: CASSNQKGSEKLFF. The chain has TRBV7-2 and TRBJ1-4; D uncertain. V was shortened by 5 bases and J by 7 bases, with 14 bases between the two germline ends. The germline CDR1 and CDR2 sequences are SGHTA and FQGNSA. This CDR3 contains 14 residues.